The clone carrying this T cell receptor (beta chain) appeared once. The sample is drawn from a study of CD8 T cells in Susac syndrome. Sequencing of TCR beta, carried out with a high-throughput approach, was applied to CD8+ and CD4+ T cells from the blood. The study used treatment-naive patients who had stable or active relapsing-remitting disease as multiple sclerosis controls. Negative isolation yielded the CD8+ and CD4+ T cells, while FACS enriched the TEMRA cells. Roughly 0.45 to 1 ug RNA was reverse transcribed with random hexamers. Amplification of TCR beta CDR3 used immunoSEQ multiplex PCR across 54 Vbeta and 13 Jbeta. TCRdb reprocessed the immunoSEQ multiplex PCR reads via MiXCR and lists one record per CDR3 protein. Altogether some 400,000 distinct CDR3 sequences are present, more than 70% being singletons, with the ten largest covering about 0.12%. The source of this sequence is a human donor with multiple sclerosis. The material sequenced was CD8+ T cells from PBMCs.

The CDR3 nucleotides read TGCGCCAGCAGTGACGACAGGGGCAGGTCGAACACCGGGGAGCTGTTTTTT. Translated: CASSDDRGRSNTGELFF. V usage is TRBV10-1 and J usage is TRBJ2-2; TRBD1 matches 8 bases. This CDR3 spans 17 amino acids. The junction had 6 bases not matched to a gene; V was cut back by 3 bases and J by 0 bases. In germline, CDR1 is WNHNN, CDR2 SYGVQD (reference sequence).